The entry below gives a single T cell receptor beta chain sequence along with its context. Regarding time point: peripheral blood 6 weeks after treatment start. Locally advanced or metastatic urothelial carcinoma was present in patients. Profiling relied on immunoSEQ multiplex PCR, and the TCRdb table lists in-frame clones only, not all of them. The data show 100,000 to 150,000 clones, roughly 86% seen once. Trimming pared 0 bases from V and 0 bases from J, leaving 8 bases between. This CDR3 is built from 15 residues. Looked up from germline, CDR1 is PRHDT and CDR2 is FYEKMQ (reference sequence). This record belongs to a study of PD-L1 blockade in urothelial cancer. In the study overall: Investigators checked blood 3 weeks (second dose) and 6 weeks after treatment start.

The rearrangement joins TRBV13 to TRBJ1-2; D not certain. The sequence derives from a man aged 50 to 59 with urothelial cancer. Sequencing was performed on PBMCs, taken around atezolizumab (anti-PD-L1) treatment. The CDR3 sequence: CASSLGRSPNYGYTF. CDR3 bases: TGTGCCAGCAGCTTAGGCAGGTCCCCTAACTATGGCTACACCTTC.